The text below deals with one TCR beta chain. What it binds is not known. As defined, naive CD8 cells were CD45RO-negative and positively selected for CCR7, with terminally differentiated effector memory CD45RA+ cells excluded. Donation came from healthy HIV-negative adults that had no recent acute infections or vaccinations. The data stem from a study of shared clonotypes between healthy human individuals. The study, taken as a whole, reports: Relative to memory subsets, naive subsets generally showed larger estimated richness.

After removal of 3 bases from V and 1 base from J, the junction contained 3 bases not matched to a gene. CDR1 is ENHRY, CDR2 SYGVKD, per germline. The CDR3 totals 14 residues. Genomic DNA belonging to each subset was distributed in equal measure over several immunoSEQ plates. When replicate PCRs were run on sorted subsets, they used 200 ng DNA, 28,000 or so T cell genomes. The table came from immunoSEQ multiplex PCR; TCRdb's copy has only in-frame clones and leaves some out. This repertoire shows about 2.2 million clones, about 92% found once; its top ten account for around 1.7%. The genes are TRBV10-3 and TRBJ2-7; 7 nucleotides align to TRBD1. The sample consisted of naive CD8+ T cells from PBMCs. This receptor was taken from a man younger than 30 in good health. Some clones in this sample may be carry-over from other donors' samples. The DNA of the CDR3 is TGTGCCATCAGTGATCCGACAGGGTCCTACGAGCAGTACTTC. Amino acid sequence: CAISDPTGSYEQYF.